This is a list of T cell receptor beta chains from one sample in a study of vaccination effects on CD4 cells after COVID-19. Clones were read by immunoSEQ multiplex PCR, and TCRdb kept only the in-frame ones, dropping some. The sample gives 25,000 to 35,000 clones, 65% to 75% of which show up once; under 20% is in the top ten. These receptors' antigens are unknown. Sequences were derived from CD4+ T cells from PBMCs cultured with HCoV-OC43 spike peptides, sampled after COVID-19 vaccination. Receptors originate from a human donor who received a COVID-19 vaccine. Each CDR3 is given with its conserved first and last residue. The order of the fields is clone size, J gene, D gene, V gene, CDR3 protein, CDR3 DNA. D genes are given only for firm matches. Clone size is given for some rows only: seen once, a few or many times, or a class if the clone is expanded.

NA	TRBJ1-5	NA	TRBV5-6	CASSLFAYNQPQHF	TGTGCCAGCAGCTTGTTCGCTTACAATCAGCCCCAGCATTTT
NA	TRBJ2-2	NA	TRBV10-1	CASTRSTGQGGFTGELFF	TGCGCCAGCACGAGGAGTACGGGGCAGGGCGGATTTACCGGGGAGCTGTTTTTT
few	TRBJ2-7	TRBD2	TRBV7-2	CASSFSGRLEQYF	TGTGCCAGCAGTTTTAGCGGGAGACTCGAGCAGTACTTC
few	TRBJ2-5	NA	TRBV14	CASSQGAGETQYF	TGTGCCAGCAGCCAAGGGGCGGGGGAGACCCAGTACTTC
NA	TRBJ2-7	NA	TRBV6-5	CASSWGGYYEQYF	TGTGCCAGCAGTTGGGGGGGCTACTACGAGCAGTACTTC
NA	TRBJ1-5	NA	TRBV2	CASSVSGFGNQPQHF	TGTGCCAGCAGTGTATCTGGGTTCGGCAATCAGCCCCAGCATTTT
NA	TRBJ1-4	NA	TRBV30	CAWKKPGPANEKLFF	TGTGCCTGGAAAAAACCGGGACCGGCTAATGAAAAACTGTTTTTT
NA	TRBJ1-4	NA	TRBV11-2	CASSRSAGAEKLFF	TGTGCCAGCAGCCGATCGGCCGGAGCCGAAAAACTGTTTTTT
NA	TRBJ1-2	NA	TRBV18	CASSPGRNYGYTF	TGTGCCAGCTCACCGGGCAGGAACTATGGCTACACCTTC
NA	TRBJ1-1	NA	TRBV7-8	CASSLGAWGTEAFF	TGTGCCAGCAGCTTAGGGGCCTGGGGCACTGAAGCTTTCTTT
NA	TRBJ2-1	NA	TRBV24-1	CATSDEGGVPYNEQFF	TGTGCCACCAGTGATGAAGGTGGGGTACCCTACAATGAGCAGTTCTTC
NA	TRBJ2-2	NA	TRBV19	CASRVIEAGDTGELFF	TGTGCCAGTAGGGTTATAGAGGCAGGGGACACCGGGGAGCTGTTTTTT
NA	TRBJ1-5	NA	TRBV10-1	CASSEGGSQPQHF	TGCGCCAGCAGTGAGGGGGGGAGTCAGCCCCAGCATTTT
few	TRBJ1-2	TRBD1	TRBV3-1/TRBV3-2	CASSHSNRGGYGYTF	TGTGCCAGCAGCCATTCCAACAGGGGCGGCTATGGCTACACCTTC
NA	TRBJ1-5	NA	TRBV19	CASSESPVGNQPQHF	TGTGCCAGTAGTGAGTCCCCGGTTGGCAATCAGCCCCAGCATTTT
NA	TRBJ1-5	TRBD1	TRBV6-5	CASSSSRRTGQPQHF	TGTGCCAGCAGTTCATCCAGGAGGACAGGCCAGCCCCAGCATTTT
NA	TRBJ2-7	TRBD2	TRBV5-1	CASTPLAGGYSEQYF	TGCGCCAGCACCCCACTGGCGGGGGGGTACAGCGAGCAGTACTTC
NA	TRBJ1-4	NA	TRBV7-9	CASSLAGTEKLFF	TGTGCCAGCAGCTTAGCCGGGACTGAAAAACTGTTTTTT
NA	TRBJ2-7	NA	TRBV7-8	CASSPLSGLEPYEQYF	TGTGCCAGCAGCCCGCTGAGTGGTCTAGAACCCTACGAGCAGTACTTC
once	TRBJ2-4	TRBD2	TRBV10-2	CASSEGVGAGGAKNIQYF	TGCGCCAGCAGTGAGGGAGTGGGAGCGGGAGGGGCCAAAAACATTCAGTACTTC
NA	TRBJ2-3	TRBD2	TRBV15	CATSRETSGADTQYF	TGTGCCACCAGCAGAGAGACTAGCGGGGCAGATACGCAGTATTTT
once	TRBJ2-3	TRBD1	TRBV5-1	CASSFPGGSGTDTQYF	TGCGCCAGCAGCTTCCCAGGGGGCTCGGGCACAGATACGCAGTATTTT
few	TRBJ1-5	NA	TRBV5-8	CASSFLTQWQPQHF	TGTGCCAGCAGCTTTCTAACTCAATGGCAGCCCCAGCATTTT